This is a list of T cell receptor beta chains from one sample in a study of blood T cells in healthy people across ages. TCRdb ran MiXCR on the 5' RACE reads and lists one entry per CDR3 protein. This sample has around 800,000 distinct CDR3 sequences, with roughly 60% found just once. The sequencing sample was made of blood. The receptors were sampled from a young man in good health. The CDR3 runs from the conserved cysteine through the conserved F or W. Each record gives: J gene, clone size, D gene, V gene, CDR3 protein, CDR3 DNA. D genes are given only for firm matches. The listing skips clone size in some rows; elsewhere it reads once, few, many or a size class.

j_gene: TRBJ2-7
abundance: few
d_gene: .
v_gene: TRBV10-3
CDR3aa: CAISDSAGSYEQYF
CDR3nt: TGTGCCATCAGTGATAGTGCGGGGTCCTACGAGCAGTACTTC

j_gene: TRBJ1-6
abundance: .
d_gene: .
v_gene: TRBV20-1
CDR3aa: CSARDRAAPTSYNSPLHF
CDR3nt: TGCAGTGCTAGAGATAGGGCAGCACCAACCTCCTATAATTCACCCCTCCACTTT

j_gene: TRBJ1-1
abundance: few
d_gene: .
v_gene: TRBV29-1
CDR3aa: CSVEDLSRNTEAFF
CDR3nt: TGCAGCGTTGAAGATCTATCACGGAACACTGAAGCTTTCTTT

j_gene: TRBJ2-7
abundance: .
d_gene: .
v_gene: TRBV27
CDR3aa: CASSPTRVSYEQYF
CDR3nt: TGTGCCAGCAGTCCGACTAGGGTCAGCTACGAGCAGTACTTC

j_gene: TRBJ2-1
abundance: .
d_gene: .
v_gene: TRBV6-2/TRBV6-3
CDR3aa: CASRTPGLPNEQFF
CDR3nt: TGTGCCAGCAGGACACCGGGACTCCCTAATGAGCAGTTCTTC

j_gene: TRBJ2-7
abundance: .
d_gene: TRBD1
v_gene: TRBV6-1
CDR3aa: CASLLTGGSYEQYF
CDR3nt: TGTGCCAGCCTCCTTACAGGGGGGTCCTACGAGCAGTACTTC

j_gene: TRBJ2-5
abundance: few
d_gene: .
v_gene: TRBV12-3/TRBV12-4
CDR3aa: CASSLMGETQYF
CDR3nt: TGTGCCAGCAGTTTGATGGGAGAGACCCAGTACTTC

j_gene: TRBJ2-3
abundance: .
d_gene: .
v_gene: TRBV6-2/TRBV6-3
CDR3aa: CASAGDRLTPNTDTQYF
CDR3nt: TGTGCCAGTGCCGGAGATAGACTCACTCCTAACACAGATACGCAGTATTTT

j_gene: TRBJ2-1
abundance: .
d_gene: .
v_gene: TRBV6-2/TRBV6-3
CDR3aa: CASLQDINNEQFF
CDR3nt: TGTGCCAGTCTCCAGGACATTAACAACGAGCAGTTCTTC

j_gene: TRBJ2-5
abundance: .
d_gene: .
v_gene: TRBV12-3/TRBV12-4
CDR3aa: CASTPGTWETQYF
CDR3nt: TGTGCCAGCACCCCTGGGACCTGGGAGACCCAGTACTTC

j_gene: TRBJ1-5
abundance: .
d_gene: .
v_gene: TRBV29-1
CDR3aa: CSVEEGAGNQPQHF
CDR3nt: TGCAGCGTTGAAGAGGGCGCGGGCAATCAGCCCCAGCATTTT

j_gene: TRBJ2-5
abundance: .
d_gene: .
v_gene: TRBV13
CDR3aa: CASTWTVEGQETQYF
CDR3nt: TGTGCCAGCACCTGGACGGTTGAGGGCCAAGAGACCCAGTACTTC

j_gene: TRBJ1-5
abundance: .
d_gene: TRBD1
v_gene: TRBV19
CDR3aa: CASSSRDRGNQPQHF
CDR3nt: TGTGCCAGTAGTTCCCGGGACAGGGGCAATCAGCCCCAGCATTTT

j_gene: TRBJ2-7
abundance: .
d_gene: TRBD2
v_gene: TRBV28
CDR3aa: CASSFSIPGLAGSLREGEQYF
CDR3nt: TGTGCCAGCAGTTTCTCTATCCCCGGCCTAGCGGGGTCCCTTAGAGAGGGCGAGCAGTACTTC

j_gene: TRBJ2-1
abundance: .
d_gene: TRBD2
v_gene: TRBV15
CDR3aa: CATSREGRGVYNEQFF
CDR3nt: TGTGCCACCAGCAGAGAGGGCCGGGGGGTCTACAATGAGCAGTTCTTC

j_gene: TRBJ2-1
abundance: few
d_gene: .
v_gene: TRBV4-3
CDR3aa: CASSQELSRHLYNEQFF
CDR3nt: TGCGCCAGCAGCCAAGAACTGAGCCGTCACCTTTACAATGAGCAGTTCTTC

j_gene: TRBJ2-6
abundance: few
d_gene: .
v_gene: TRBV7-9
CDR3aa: CASPSANVLTF
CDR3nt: TGTGCCAGCCCCAGTGCCAACGTCCTGACTTTC

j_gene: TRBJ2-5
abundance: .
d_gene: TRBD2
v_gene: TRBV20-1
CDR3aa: CSARMGLQETQYF
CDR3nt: TGCAGTGCTCGTATGGGACTACAAGAGACCCAGTACTTC

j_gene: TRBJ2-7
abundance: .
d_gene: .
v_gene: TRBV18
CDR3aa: CASSGLVEQYF
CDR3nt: TGTGCCAGCTCAGGCCTAGTCGAGCAGTACTTC

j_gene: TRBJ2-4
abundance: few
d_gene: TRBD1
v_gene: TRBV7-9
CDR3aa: CASSLDRGQTKNIQYF
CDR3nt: TGTGCCAGCAGCTTGGACAGGGGGCAGACCAAAAACATTCAGTACTTC

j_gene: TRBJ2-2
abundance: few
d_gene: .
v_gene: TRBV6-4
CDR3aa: CASSVSLTGELFF
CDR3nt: TGTGCCAGCAGCGTCAGCCTGACCGGGGAGCTGTTTTTT

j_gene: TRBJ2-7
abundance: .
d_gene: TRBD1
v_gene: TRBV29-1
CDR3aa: CSVGHRGLNEQYF
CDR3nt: TGCAGCGTTGGGCACAGGGGGCTGAACGAGCAGTACTTC

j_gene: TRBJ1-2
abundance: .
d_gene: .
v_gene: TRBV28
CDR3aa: CASSFGGVYTF
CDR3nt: TGTGCCAGCAGTTTCGGGGGTGTCTACACCTTC

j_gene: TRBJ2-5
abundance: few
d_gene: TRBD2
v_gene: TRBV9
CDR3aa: CASSVAGGLETQYF
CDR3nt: TGTGCCAGCAGCGTAGCGGGGGGGCTGGAGACCCAGTACTTC

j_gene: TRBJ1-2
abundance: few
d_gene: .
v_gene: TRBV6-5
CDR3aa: CASSPRVVYGYTF
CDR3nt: TGTGCCAGCAGTCCTCGGGTCGTCTATGGCTACACCTTC

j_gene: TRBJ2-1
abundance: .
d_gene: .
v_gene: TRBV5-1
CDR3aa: CASSYDYEQFF
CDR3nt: TGCGCCAGCAGCTATGACTACGAGCAGTTCTTC

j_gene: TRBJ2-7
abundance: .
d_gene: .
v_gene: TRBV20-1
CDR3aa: CSARDLVGYYEQYF
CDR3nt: TGCAGTGCTAGAGATCTTGTGGGCTACTACGAGCAGTACTTC

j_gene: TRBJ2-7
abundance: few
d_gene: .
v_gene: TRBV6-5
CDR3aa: CASSNQQGRSYEQYF
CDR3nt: TGTGCCAGCAGTAACCAACAGGGTAGGTCCTACGAGCAGTACTTC

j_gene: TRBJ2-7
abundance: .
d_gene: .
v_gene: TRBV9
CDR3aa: CASSVSGTKGYEQYF
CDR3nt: TGTGCCAGCAGCGTGTCCGGGACAAAGGGATACGAGCAGTACTTC

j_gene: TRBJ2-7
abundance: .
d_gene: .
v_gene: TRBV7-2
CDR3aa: CASNRGQAYEQYF
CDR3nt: TGTGCCAGCAATCGAGGACAAGCCTACGAGCAGTACTTC

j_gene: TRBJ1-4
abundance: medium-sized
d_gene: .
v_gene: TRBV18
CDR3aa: CASSPGRSGLFF
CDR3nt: TGTGCCAGCTCACCCGGACGCTCCGGGCTGTTTTTT

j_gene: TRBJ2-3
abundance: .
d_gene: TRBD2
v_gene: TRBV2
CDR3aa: CASTVLAGITDTQYF
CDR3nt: TGTGCCAGCACCGTACTAGCGGGGATCACAGATACGCAGTATTTT

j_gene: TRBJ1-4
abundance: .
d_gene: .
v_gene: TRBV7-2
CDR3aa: CASSRGSPGEKLFF
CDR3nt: TGTGCCAGCAGCCGGGGCTCGCCGGGGGAAAAACTGTTTTTT

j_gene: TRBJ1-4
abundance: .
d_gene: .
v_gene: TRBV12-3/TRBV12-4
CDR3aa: CASRGPKGEKLFF
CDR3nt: TGTGCCAGCAGGGGACCTAAGGGGGAAAAACTGTTTTTT

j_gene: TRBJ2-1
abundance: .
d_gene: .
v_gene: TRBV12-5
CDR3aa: CASGLGGVEQFF
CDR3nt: TGTGCTAGTGGTCTGGGGGGAGTTGAGCAGTTCTTC

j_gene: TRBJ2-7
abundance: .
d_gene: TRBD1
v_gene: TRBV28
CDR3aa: CASTSSQTGTYEQYF
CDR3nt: TGTGCCAGCACCTCCTCCCAGACAGGGACCTACGAGCAGTACTTC

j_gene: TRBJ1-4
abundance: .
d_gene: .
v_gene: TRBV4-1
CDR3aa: CASSQVGGNEKLFF
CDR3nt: TGCGCCAGCAGCCAAGTTGGAGGGAATGAAAAACTGTTTTTT

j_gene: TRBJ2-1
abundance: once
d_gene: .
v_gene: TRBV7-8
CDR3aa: CASGKRGGALTNDEQFF
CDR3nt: TGTGCCAGCGGAAAGAGAGGGGGGGCACTAACAAACGATGAGCAGTTCTTC

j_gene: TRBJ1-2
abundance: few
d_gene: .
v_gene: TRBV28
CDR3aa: CASSLIWAFDGYTF
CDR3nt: TGTGCCAGCAGTTTAATATGGGCTTTCGATGGCTACACCTTC

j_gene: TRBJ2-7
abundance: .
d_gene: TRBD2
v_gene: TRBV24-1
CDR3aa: CATSESGGAYEQYF
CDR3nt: TGTGCCACCAGTGAAAGCGGGGGCGCCTACGAGCAGTACTTC

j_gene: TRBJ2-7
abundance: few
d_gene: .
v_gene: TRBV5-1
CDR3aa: CASSLAGHGRDEQYF
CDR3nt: TGCGCCAGCAGCTTGGCTGGCCACGGAAGAGACGAGCAGTACTTC

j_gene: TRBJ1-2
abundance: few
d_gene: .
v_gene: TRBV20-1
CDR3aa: CSASMSAGSNYGYTF
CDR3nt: TGCAGTGCTAGTATGTCGGCAGGGTCTAACTATGGCTACACCTTC

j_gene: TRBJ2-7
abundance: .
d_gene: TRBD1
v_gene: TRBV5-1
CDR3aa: CASAKDRGDEQYF
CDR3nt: TGCGCCAGCGCCAAGGACAGGGGGGACGAGCAGTACTTC

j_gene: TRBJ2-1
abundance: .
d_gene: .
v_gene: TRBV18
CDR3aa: CASSQARTSRPNEQFF
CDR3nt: TGTGCCAGCTCACAAGCACGGACGTCAAGGCCTAATGAGCAGTTCTTC

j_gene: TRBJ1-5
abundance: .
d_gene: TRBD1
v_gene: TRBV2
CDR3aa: CASSLDRNSPNQPQHF
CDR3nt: TGTGCCAGCAGTTTGGACAGGAATTCCCCCAATCAGCCCCAGCATTTT

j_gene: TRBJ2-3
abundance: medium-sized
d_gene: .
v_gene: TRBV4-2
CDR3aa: CASSQGVTQPSTDTQYF
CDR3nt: TGTGCCAGCAGCCAAGGGGTGACACAACCTAGCACAGATACGCAGTATTTT

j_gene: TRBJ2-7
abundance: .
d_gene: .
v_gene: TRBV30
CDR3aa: CAWAPGEYEQYF
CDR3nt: TGTGCCTGGGCCCCAGGGGAATACGAGCAGTACTTC

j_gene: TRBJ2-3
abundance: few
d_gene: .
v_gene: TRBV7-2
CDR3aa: CASSLSAGRTDTQYF
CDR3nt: TGTGCCAGCAGCTTATCGGCGGGGCGCACAGATACGCAGTATTTT

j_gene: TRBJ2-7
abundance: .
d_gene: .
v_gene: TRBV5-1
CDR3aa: CASRLRGDTEQYF
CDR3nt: TGCGCCAGCAGGCTACGGGGGGACACCGAGCAGTACTTC

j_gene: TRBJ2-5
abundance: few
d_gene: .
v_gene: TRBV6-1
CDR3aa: CASSGRDSLQETQYF
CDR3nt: TGTGCCAGCAGTGGGCGGGACAGTTTACAAGAGACCCAGTACTTC

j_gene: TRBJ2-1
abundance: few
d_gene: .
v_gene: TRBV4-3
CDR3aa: CASSQKPGEGNEQFF
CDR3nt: TGCGCCAGCAGCCAAAAACCGGGAGAGGGGAATGAGCAGTTCTTC

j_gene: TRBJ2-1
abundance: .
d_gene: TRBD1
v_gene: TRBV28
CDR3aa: CASRQGYPNNEQFF
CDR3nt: TGTGCCAGCAGACAGGGGTACCCGAACAATGAGCAGTTCTTC